This section outlines one T cell receptor beta chain sequence together with its context. This CDR3 is 15 amino acids long. From germline, CDR1 is SGHDN and CDR2 FVKESK. V was clipped by 2 bases and J by 7 bases, with 18 bases between them. The entry originates in a study of blood T cell repertoires in COVID-19. Study details: T cells, B-cell-depleted T cells, or PBMCs supplied cDNA or gDNA.

Profiling relied on immunoSEQ multiplex PCR, and the TCRdb table lists in-frame clones only, not all of them. The sample lists about 120,000 clones, about 80% occurring once. The source is a woman aged 50 to 60 with acute or convalescent COVID-19. The specimen was peripheral blood. The genes are TRBV14 and TRBJ2-7; D perhaps matches TRBD1 (6 bases). CDR3 residues: CASSQQQGRPLEQYF. The DNA of the CDR3 is TGTGCCAGCAGCCAACAACAGGGTAGGCCCTTGGAGCAGTACTTC.